This T cell receptor beta chain was identified during a study of blood T cell repertoires in COVID-19. For the study at large: Collection of acute and convalescent COVID-19 samples took place in the United States, Italy and Spain. The cDNA or gDNA used as material had been derived from T cells, B-cell-depleted T cells, or PBMCs.

Those who participated ranged in age from roughly 18 to 89 years and resided in 20 to 30 US areas. Germline lookup yields CDR1 MDHEN and CDR2 SYDVKM. This CDR3 spans 15 amino acids. V dropped 3 bases and J dropped 5; count of bases not matched to a gene: 5. Some clones are missing from TCRdb's copy, which holds only in-frame ones; the method was immunoSEQ multiplex PCR. The sample yields 250,000 or so clones, roughly 88% seen once. The sequencing input was PBMCs or T cells enriched from blood (not recorded which). The clonotype originates from a woman between 40 and 50 years old who had been exposed to COVID-19. The rearrangement links TRBV28 to TRBJ2-2; 8 bases line up with TRBD1. The CDR3 DNA sequence: TGTGCCAGCAGTTTCGGACAGGGTGGGACCGGGGAGCTGTTTTTT. Translation gives CASSFGQGGTGELFF.